The clone carrying this T cell receptor beta chain has more than one count but fewer than ten. Germline CDR1 is SEHNR and CDR2 is FQNEAQ (reference sequence). The length of the CDR3 is 18 residues. Trimming shortened V by 0 bases and J by 4 bases, and 21 bases separated the two germline ends. The data were taken from a study of blood T cell repertoires in COVID-19. About the study: In each case, the material was cDNA or gDNA derived from T cells, B-cell-depleted T cells, or PBMCs.

Method: immunoSEQ multiplex PCR; TCRdb's copy keeps in-frame clones and lacks some. Here the sample spans fewer than 300,000 clones, less than 85% being singletons. The chain joins TRBV7-9 to TRBJ1-2; TRBD1 might be the D (5 bases). Sequenced material: peripheral blood. The sequence was obtained from a young woman with acute or convalescent COVID-19. CDR3 loop: CASSLAPSKKTVRYGYTF. DNA for the CDR3: TGTGCCAGCAGCTTAGCGCCCTCTAAAAAGACAGTCCGCTATGGCTACACCTTC.